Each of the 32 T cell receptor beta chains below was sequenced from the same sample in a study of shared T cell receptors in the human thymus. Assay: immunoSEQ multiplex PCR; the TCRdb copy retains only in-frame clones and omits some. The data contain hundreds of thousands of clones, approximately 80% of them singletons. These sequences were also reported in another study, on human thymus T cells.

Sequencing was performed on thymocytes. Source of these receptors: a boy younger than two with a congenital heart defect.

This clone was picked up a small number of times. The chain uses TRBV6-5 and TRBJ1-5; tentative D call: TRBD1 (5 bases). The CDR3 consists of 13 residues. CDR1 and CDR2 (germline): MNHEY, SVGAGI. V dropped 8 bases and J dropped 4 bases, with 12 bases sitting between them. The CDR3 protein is CASAGDFNQPQHF. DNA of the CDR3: TGTGCCAGCGCGGGGGACTTTAATCAGCCCCAGCATTTT.

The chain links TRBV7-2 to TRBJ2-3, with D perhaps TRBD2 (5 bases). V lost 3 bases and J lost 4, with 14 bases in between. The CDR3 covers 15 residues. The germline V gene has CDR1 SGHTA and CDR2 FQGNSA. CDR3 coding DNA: TGTGCCAGCAGCTTTGGTGCGGACTGCTCAGATACGCAGTATTTT. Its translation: CASSFGADCSDTQYF.

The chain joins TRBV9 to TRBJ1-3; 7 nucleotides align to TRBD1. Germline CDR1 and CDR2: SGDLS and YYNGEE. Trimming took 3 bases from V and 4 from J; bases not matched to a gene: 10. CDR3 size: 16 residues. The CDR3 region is CASSAQGDRAGNTIYF. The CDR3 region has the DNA TGTGCCAGCAGCGCCCAGGGAGACAGGGCCGGAAACACCATATATTTT.

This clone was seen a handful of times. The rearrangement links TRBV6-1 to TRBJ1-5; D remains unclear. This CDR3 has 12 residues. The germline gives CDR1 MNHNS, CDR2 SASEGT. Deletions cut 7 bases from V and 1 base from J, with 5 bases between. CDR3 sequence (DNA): TGTGCCAGCACCCGGAGCAATCAGCCCCAGCATTTT. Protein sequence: CASTRSNQPQHF.

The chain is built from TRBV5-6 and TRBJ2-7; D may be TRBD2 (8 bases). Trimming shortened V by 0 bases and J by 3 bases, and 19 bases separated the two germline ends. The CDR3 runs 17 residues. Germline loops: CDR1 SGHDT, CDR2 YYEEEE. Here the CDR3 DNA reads TGTGCCAGCAGCTTGGGTGGGGGACAGCGGGGGCACTACGAGCAGTACTTC. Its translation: CASSLGGGQRGHYEQYF.

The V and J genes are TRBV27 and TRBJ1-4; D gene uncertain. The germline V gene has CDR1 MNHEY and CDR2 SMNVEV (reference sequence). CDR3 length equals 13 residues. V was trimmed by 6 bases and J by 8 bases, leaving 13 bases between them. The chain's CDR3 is CASRDPGGEKLFF. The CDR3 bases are TGTGCCAGCAGGGATCCGGGAGGCGAAAAACTGTTTTTT.

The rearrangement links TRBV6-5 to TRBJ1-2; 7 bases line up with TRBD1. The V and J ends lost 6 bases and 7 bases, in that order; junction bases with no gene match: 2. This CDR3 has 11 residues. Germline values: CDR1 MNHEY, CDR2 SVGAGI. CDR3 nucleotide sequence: TGTGCCAGCAGGAACAGGGGTGGCTACACCTTC. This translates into CASRNRGGYTF.

The CDR3 DNA reads TGTGCCAGCAGCCAAGAAAGTGCCCTTTCGGGGGGCAATCAGCCCCAGCATTTT. Translation: CASSQESALSGGNQPQHF. The J gene is TRBJ1-5, the V gene TRBV4-2; possible D gene TRBD1, 5 bases. CDR1 and CDR2 (germline): LGHNA, YNFKEQ. Trimming cost V 0 bases and J 2 bases, with 17 bases left between them. The length of the CDR3 is 18 residues.

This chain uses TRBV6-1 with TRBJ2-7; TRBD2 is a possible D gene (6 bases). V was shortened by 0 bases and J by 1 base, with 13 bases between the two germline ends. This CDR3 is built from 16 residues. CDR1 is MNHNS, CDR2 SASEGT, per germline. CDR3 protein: CASSEARAGRSYEQYF. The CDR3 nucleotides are TGTGCCAGCAGTGAAGCGCGTGCAGGGAGGTCCTACGAGCAGTACTTC.

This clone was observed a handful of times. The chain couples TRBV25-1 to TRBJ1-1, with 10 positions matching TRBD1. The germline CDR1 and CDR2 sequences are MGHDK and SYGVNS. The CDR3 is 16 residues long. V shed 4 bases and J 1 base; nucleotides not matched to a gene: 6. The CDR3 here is CASSGDRGDPNTEAFF. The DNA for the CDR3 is TGTGCCAGCAGTGGGGACAGGGGCGACCCGAACACTGAAGCTTTCTTT.

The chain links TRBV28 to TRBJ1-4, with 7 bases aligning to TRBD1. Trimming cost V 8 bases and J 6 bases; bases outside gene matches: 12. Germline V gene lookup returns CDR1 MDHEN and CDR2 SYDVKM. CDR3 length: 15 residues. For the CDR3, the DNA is TGTGCCAGCGGACACCAGACAGGGATTGATGAAAAACTGTTTTTT. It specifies CASGHQTGIDEKLFF.

The CDR3 DNA reads as TGTGCCAGCTCACGAGGACAGGGGTGGTTTTGGGAGCAGTACTTC. This translates into CASSRGQGWFWEQYF. This chain links TRBV18 with TRBJ2-7; 9 bases are a match to TRBD1. Germline V CDR1 and CDR2: KGHSH, LQKENI. The CDR3 has 15 residues. Trimming cost V 4 bases and J 7 bases; bases outside gene matches: 11.

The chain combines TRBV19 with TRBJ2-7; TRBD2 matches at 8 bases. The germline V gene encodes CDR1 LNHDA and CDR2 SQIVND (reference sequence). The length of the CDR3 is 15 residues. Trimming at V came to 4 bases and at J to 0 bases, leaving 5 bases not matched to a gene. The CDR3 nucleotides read TGTGCCAGTAGTAACCGGAGCGGGGGCTCCTACGAGCAGTACTTC. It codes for CASSNRSGGSYEQYF.

The CDR3 is CASGLSPRGSYYVMNTEAFF. The CDR3 bases are TGTGCTAGTGGTTTGTCCCCCCGAGGCAGCTACTACGTAATGAACACTGAAGCTTTCTTT. The rearrangement joins TRBV12-5 to TRBJ1-1; no clear D. Germline loops: CDR1 LGHNT, CDR2 FRNRAP. CDR3 size: 20 residues. Trimming stripped 2 bases from V and 0 bases from J, with 25 bases between.

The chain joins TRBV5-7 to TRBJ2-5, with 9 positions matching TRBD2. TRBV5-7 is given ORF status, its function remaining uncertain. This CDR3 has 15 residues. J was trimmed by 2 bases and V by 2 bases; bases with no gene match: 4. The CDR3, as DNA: TGTGCCAGCAGCTTAATAGCGGGGGATCAAGAGACCCAGTACTTC. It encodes CASSLIAGDQETQYF.

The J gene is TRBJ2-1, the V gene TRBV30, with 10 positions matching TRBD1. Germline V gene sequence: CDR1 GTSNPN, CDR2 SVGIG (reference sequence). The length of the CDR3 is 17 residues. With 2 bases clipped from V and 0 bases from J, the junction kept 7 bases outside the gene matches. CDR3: CAWSFDRGPSSYNEQFF. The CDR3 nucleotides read TGTGCCTGGAGTTTTGACAGGGGGCCCAGCTCCTACAATGAGCAGTTCTTC.

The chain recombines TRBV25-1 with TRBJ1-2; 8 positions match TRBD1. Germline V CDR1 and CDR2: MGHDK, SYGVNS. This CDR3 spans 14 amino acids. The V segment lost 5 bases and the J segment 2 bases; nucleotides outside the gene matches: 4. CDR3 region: CASSPGQVNYGYTF. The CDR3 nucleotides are TGTGCCAGCAGTCCGGGACAGGTCAACTATGGCTACACCTTC.

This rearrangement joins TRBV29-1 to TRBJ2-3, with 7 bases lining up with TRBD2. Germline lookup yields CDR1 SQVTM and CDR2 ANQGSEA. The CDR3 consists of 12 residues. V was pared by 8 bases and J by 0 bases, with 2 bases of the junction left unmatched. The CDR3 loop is CSLAASTDTQYF. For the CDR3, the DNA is TGCAGCCTAGCGGCTAGCACAGATACGCAGTATTTT.

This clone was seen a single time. The CDR3 DNA reads as TGTGCCAGCAGTGAAGTGGAGGGGATTGAATATAGCAATCAGCCCCAGCATTTT. This encodes CASSEVEGIEYSNQPQHF. This sequence joins TRBV6-1 and TRBJ1-5; tentative D call: TRBD1 (5 bases). CDR1 MNHNS and CDR2 SASEGT come from the germline V gene. CDR3 size: 18 residues. Trimming shortened V by 1 base and J by 0 bases, and 16 bases separated the two germline ends.

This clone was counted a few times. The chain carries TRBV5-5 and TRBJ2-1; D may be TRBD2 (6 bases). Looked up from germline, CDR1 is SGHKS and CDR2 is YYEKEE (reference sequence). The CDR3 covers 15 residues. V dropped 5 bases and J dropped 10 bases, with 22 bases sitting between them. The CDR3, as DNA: TGTGCCAGCAGGCGGAGGCGGGACCCGCCGGAGGAGCAGTTCTTC. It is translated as CASRRRRDPPEEQFF.

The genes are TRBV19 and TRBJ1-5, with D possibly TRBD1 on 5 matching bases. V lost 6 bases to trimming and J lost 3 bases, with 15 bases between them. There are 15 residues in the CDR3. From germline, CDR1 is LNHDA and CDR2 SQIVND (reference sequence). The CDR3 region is CASREGQGINQPQHF. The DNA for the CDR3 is TGTGCCAGTAGGGAGGGGCAGGGCATCAATCAGCCCCAGCATTTT.

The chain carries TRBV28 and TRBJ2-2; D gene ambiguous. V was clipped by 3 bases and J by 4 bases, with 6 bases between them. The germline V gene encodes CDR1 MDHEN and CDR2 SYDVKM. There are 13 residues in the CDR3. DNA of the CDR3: TGTGCCAGCAGTTTCAGTCTCACCGGGGAGCTGTTTTTT. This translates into CASSFSLTGELFF.

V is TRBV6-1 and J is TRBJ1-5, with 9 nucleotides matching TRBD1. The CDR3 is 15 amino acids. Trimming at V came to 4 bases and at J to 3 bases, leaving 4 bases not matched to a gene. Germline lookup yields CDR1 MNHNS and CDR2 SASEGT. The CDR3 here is CASSGGQGHNQPQHF. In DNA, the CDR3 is TGTGCCAGCAGTGGGGGACAGGGACACAATCAGCCCCAGCATTTT.

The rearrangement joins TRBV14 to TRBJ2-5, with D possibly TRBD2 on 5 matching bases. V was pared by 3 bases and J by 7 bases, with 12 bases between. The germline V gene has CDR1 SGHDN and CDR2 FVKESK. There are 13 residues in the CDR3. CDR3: CASSQDREGTQYF. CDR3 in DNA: TGTGCCAGCAGCCAGGATCGAGAGGGGACCCAGTACTTC.

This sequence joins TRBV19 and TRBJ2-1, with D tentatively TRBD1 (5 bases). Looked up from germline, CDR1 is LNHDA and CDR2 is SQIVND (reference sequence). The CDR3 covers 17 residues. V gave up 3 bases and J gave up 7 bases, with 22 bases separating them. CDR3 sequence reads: CASSISARVAGWNEQFF. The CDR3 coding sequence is TGTGCCAGTAGTATTTCGGCCAGAGTAGCAGGGTGGAATGAGCAGTTCTTC.

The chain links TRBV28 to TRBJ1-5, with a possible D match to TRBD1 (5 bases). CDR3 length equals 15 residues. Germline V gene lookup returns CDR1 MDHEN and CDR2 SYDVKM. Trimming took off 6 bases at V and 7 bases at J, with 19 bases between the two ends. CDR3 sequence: CASSQKTEGWQPQHF. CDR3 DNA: TGTGCCAGCAGCCAGAAGACAGAAGGGTGGCAGCCCCAGCATTTT.

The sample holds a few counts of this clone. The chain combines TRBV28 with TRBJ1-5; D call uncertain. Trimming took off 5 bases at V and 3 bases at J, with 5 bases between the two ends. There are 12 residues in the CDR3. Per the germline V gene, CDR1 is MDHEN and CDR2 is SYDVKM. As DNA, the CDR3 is TGTGCCAGCAGTCCCAACAATCAGCCCCAGCATTTT. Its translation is CASSPNNQPQHF.

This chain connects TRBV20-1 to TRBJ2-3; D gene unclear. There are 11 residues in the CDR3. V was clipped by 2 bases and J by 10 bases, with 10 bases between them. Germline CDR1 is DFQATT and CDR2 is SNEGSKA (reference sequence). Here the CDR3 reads CSARRRSAQYF. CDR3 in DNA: TGCAGTGCTAGAAGGCGGTCAGCGCAGTATTTT.

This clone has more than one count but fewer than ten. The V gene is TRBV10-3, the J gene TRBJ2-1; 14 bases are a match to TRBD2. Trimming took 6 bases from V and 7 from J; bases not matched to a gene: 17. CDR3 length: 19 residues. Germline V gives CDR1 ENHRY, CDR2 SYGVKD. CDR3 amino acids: CAISETLGLAGVPFNEQFF. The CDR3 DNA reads TGTGCCATCAGCGAGACCCTGGGACTAGCGGGAGTCCCATTTAATGAGCAGTTCTTC.

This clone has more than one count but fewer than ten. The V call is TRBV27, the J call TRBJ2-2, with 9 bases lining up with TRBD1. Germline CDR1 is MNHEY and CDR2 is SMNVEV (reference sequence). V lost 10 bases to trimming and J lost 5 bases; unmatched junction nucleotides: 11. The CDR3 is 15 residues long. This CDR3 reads CATYTGQGETGELFF. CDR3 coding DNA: TGTGCCACTTACACGGGACAGGGTGAGACCGGGGAGCTGTTTTTT.

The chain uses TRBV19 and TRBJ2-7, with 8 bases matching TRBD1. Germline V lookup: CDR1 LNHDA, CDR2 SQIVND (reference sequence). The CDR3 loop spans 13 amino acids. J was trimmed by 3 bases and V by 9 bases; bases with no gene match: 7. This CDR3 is CASRQGPDYEQYF. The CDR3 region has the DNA TGTGCCAGCCGACAGGGGCCCGACTACGAGCAGTACTTC. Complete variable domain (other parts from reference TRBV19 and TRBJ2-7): DGGITQSPKYLFRKEGQNVTLSCEQNLNHDAMYWYRQDPGQGLRLIYYSQIVNDFQKGDIAEGYSVSREKKESFPLTVTSAQKNPTAFYLCASRQGPDYEQYFGPGTRLTVT.

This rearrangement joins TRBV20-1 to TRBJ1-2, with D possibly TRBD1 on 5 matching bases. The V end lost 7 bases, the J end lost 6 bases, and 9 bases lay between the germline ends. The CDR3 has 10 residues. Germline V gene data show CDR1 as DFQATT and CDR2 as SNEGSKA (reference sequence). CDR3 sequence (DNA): TGCAGTGGGGGGGGGAATGGCTACACCTTC. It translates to CSGGGNGYTF.